This record concerns one TCR beta chain sequence. The J segment lost 4 bases and the V segment lost 3 bases, leaving 3 bases of the junction unmatched. The germline V gene encodes CDR1 SQVTM and CDR2 ANQGSEA. The CDR3 consists of 13 residues. The repertoire was sequenced with immunoSEQ multiplex PCR; TCRdb's copy has only in-frame clones and lacks some. The sample lists roughly 30,000 clones, around four fifths occurring once. This sample is part of a study of blood T cell repertoires in COVID-19. Study context: Researchers got acute and convalescent COVID-19 samples from the United States, Italy and Spain.

J is TRBJ1-2 and V is TRBV29-1, with 9 bases identical to TRBD1. Sequencing used peripheral blood. This clonotype was obtained from a woman aged 55 to 70 with acute or convalescent COVID-19. The CDR3 nucleotides are TGCAGCGTTGATAAGACAGGGGGCTATGGCTACACCTTC. Amino acids: CSVDKTGGYGYTF.